The rows below give T cell receptor beta chains drawn from one sample of a study of control samples from healthy donors and cancer patients. Clones were read by immunoSEQ multiplex PCR, and TCRdb kept only the in-frame ones, dropping some. The sample has fewer than 200,000 clones; 80% to 95% are singletons. The specimen sequenced was blood. All receptors come from a woman aged 60-75 years in good health. The CDR3 runs from the conserved cysteine through the conserved F or W. Each record gives: clone size, D gene, V gene, J gene, CDR3 protein, CDR3 DNA. The D gene is left open where the match is weak. Size values are once, few and many counts, or a class for expanded clones, and some rows have none.

abundance: once
d_gene: TRBD1
v_gene: TRBV11-3
j_gene: TRBJ1-1
CDR3aa: CASRTGRAEAFF
CDR3nt: TGTGCCAGCAGGACAGGGCGCGCTGAAGCTTTCTTT

abundance: once
d_gene: NA
v_gene: TRBV5-5
j_gene: TRBJ2-3
CDR3aa: CASSLGVSTDTQYF
CDR3nt: TGTGCCAGCAGCTTGGGGGTTAGCACAGATACGCAGTATTTT

abundance: NA
d_gene: NA
v_gene: TRBV27
j_gene: TRBJ1-1
CDR3aa: CASSLGPGSGNTEAFF
CDR3nt: TGTGCCAGCAGTTTAGGTCCCGGGTCAGGGAACACTGAAGCTTTCTTT

abundance: NA
d_gene: NA
v_gene: TRBV9
j_gene: TRBJ2-7
CDR3aa: CASSVGAGKNYEQYF
CDR3nt: TGTGCCAGCAGCGTAGGGGCGGGGAAAAACTACGAGCAGTACTTC

abundance: NA
d_gene: NA
v_gene: TRBV5-1
j_gene: TRBJ1-1
CDR3aa: CASSSHMATGPNTEAFF
CDR3nt: TGCGCCAGCAGCTCACATATGGCCACGGGTCCCAACACTGAAGCTTTCTTT

abundance: NA
d_gene: NA
v_gene: TRBV6-5
j_gene: TRBJ2-7
CDR3aa: CASSYSGGDHSYEQYF
CDR3nt: TGTGCCAGCAGTTACTCGGGCGGGGATCACTCCTACGAGCAGTACTTC

abundance: NA
d_gene: TRBD2
v_gene: TRBV5-1
j_gene: TRBJ2-5
CDR3aa: CASSFGTSGQQETQYF
CDR3nt: TGCGCCAGCAGCTTTGGGACTAGCGGTCAACAAGAGACCCAGTACTTC

abundance: NA
d_gene: NA
v_gene: TRBV3-1/TRBV3-2
j_gene: TRBJ1-4
CDR3aa: CASSQDRSGATNEKLFF
CDR3nt: TGTGCCAGCAGCCAAGATCGGTCAGGAGCAACTAATGAAAAACTGTTTTTT

abundance: NA
d_gene: NA
v_gene: TRBV4-3
j_gene: TRBJ2-7
CDR3aa: CASSQDQGGYEQYF
CDR3nt: TGCGCCAGCAGCCAAGATCAGGGGGGCTACGAGCAGTACTTC

abundance: NA
d_gene: NA
v_gene: TRBV19
j_gene: TRBJ2-7
CDR3aa: CASSPVSSVSYEQYF
CDR3nt: TGTGCCAGTTCACCCGTCTCATCTGTCTCCTACGAGCAGTACTTC

abundance: once
d_gene: NA
v_gene: TRBV30
j_gene: TRBJ1-1
CDR3aa: CAWSVQENTEAFF
CDR3nt: TGTGCCTGGAGTGTTCAGGAGAACACTGAAGCTTTCTTT